This is a list of T cell receptor beta chains from one sample in a study of T cell responses to AZD1222 COVID-19 vaccine. Sequencing was performed with immunoSEQ multiplex PCR; in TCRdb, only in-frame clones are kept and a portion is missing. The sample contains 100,000 to 120,000 clones, about 87% of which appear only once. This material consisted of peripheral blood, taken on day 0 of AZD1222 vaccination. These receptors were taken from an adult in good health. The CDR3 runs from the conserved cysteine through the conserved F or W. A D gene is named only where the DNA matches it firmly. Clone size is given for some rows only: seen once, a few or many times, or a class if the clone is expanded.

>TRBJ2-2|TRBV7-8|once|TRBD1
CASTLDRANTGELFF
TGTGCCAGCACCCTGGACAGGGCGAACACCGGGGAGCTGTTTTTT
>TRBJ1-3|TRBV7-6|once|TRBD1
CASSRDRGSGNTIYF
TGTGCCAGCAGCCGAGACAGGGGCTCTGGAAACACCATATATTTT
>TRBJ1-2|TRBV6-4|.|.
CASSPGGVPYYGYTF
TGTGCCAGCAGCCCTGGGGGCGTCCCCTACTATGGCTACACCTTC
>TRBJ2-3|TRBV5-6|.|.
CASSTGHTSTDTQYF
TGTGCCAGCAGCACGGGACATACCTCCACAGATACGCAGTATTTT
>TRBJ1-3|TRBV19|.|.
CASSKSPGTPGNTIYF
TGTGCCAGTAGTAAAAGTCCGGGGACCCCTGGAAACACCATATATTTT
>TRBJ2-1|TRBV3-1/TRBV3-2|.|TRBD1
CASSPRRTGGIDEQFF
TGTGCCAGCAGCCCCCGTCGAACAGGGGGCATCGATGAGCAGTTCTTC
>TRBJ1-2|TRBV3-1/TRBV3-2|.|.
CASSQERRPLGGYTF
TGTGCCAGCAGCCAAGAAAGGCGGCCCTTAGGCGGCTACACCTTC
>TRBJ2-7|TRBV6-5|.|.
CASRLTRDITYEQYF
TGTGCCAGCAGGCTGACCCGGGACATAACCTACGAGCAGTACTTC
>TRBJ1-1|TRBV5-6|.|TRBD1
CASSETGTGFTEAFF
TGTGCCAGCAGCGAGACCGGGACAGGGTTCACTGAAGCTTTCTTT
>TRBJ2-7|TRBV28|.|TRBD1
CASSLEYGQGGREQYF
TGTGCCAGCAGTCTCGAATACGGACAGGGAGGACGCGAGCAGTACTTC
>TRBJ2-2|TRBV4-1|.|.
CASSPIAGPTTGELFF
TGCGCCAGCAGCCCTATAGCAGGGCCGACCACCGGGGAGCTGTTTTTT
>TRBJ1-1|TRBV4-2|once|.
CASSQGSGEGTEAFF
TGTGCCAGCAGCCAAGGGAGCGGGGAAGGCACTGAAGCTTTCTTT
>TRBJ2-5|TRBV5-1|.|.
CASSLFGEETQYF
TGCGCCAGCAGCTTGTTCGGGGAAGAGACCCAGTACTTC
>TRBJ1-4|TRBV2|.|.
CASRGARNEKLFF
TGTGCCAGCAGGGGGGCCCGAAATGAAAAACTGTTTTTT
>TRBJ2-7|TRBV7-9|.|.
CASSPRDGAYEQYF
TGTGCCAGCAGCCCACGGGACGGTGCCTACGAGCAGTACTTC
>TRBJ2-7|TRBV5-1|.|.
CASSEGGGGYEQYF
TGCGCCAGCAGCGAGGGGGGAGGAGGCTACGAGCAGTACTTC
>TRBJ1-3|TRBV11-2|.|.
CASSLAGAGNTIYF
TGTGCCAGCAGCTTAGCAGGGGCGGGAAACACCATATATTTT
>TRBJ1-5|TRBV6-5|few|.
CASRTRGLQPQHF
TGTGCCAGCAGAACCAGGGGTTTACAGCCCCAGCATTTT
>TRBJ1-4|TRBV4-1|.|.
CASSQVLAEKLFF
TGCGCCAGCAGCCAAGTCCTCGCCGAAAAACTGTTTTTT
>TRBJ2-6|TRBV5-1|.|.
CASSLGSGGANVLTF
TGCGCCAGCAGCTTAGGGAGCGGTGGGGCCAACGTCCTGACTTTC
>TRBJ2-7|TRBV5-6|.|.
CASSFRGSGTRAPYEQYF
TGTGCCAGCAGCTTCCGGGGATCCGGGACCCGGGCCCCCTACGAGCAGTACTTC
>TRBJ1-1|TRBV10-3|.|.
CAIQGQNTEAFF
TGTGCCATCCAGGGGCAGAACACTGAAGCTTTCTTT
>TRBJ1-2|TRBV6-5|.|TRBD1
CAISGDRAGGYTF
TGTGCCATCTCGGGGGACAGGGCTGGAGGCTACACCTTC
>TRBJ2-7|TRBV12-3/TRBV12-4|.|.
CASSRTGYEQYF
TGTGCCAGCAGTCGTACAGGGTACGAGCAGTACTTC
>TRBJ1-1|TRBV7-8|.|TRBD1
CASSLVPGTGFGQNTEAFF
TGTGCCAGCAGCTTGGTGCCGGGGACAGGGTTTGGGCAAAACACTGAAGCTTTCTTT
>TRBJ2-2|TRBV12-5|.|.
CASGLGSDTGELFF
TGTGCTAGTGGTTTGGGCTCGGACACCGGGGAGCTGTTTTTT
>TRBJ2-5|TRBV27|few|.
CASSLDPPEGVETQYF
TGTGCCAGCAGTTTAGATCCACCCGAGGGTGTTGAGACCCAGTACTTC
>TRBJ2-3|TRBV15|.|.
CATSRDGQATDTQYF
TGTGCCACCAGCAGAGATGGGCAGGCCACAGATACGCAGTATTTT
>TRBJ1-4|TRBV18|.|TRBD1
CASSPLKNHRGATNEKLFF
TGTGCCAGCTCACCACTTAAAAATCACAGGGGAGCAACTAATGAAAAACTGTTTTTT
>TRBJ1-1|TRBV19|once|.
CASSIVTSNTEAFF
TGTGCCAGTAGTATTGTCACCTCGAACACTGAAGCTTTCTTT
>TRBJ2-1|TRBV18|.|TRBD2
CASSHRSGGNNEQFF
TGTGCCAGCTCACACAGGAGCGGGGGCAACAATGAGCAGTTCTTC
>TRBJ1-5|TRBV6-6|.|.
CASSASGHQPQHF
TGTGCCAGCAGCGCCTCGGGGCATCAGCCCCAGCATTTT
>TRBJ2-7|TRBV27|.|.
CASSSGPAGNYEQYF
TGTGCCAGCAGTTCAGGCCCGGCAGGGAACTACGAGCAGTACTTC
>TRBJ2-6|TRBV7-6|.|TRBD1
CASSTGGAGANVLTF
TGTGCCAGCAGCACAGGGGGCGCTGGGGCCAACGTCCTGACTTTC
>TRBJ1-3|TRBV19|.|.
CASSVLQSGLGNTIYF
TGTGCCAGTAGTGTACTCCAATCGGGTCTTGGAAACACCATATATTTT
>TRBJ1-3|TRBV7-6|.|TRBD1
CASSSKDRAASGNTIYF
TGTGCCAGCAGCTCTAAAGACAGGGCCGCCTCTGGAAACACCATATATTTT
>TRBJ1-4|TRBV5-4|.|TRBD1
CASSHRDRGSEKLFF
TGTGCCAGCAGCCACCGGGACAGGGGAAGCGAAAAACTGTTTTTT
>TRBJ1-4|TRBV5-1|.|.
CASSPGLIKGEKLFF
TGCGCCAGCAGCCCCGGACTAATCAAGGGGGAAAAACTGTTTTTT
>TRBJ2-2|TRBV5-4|.|TRBD2
CASSWTSLNPTGELFF
TGTGCCAGCAGTTGGACTAGTCTCAACCCCACCGGGGAGCTGTTTTTT
>TRBJ1-1|TRBV13|.|.
CASSLGLGAGLMNTEAFF
TGTGCCAGCAGCTTAGGGTTAGGGGCAGGGCTAATGAACACTGAAGCTTTCTTT
>TRBJ2-7|TRBV5-1|.|.
CASSLGGAASYEQYF
TGCGCCAGCAGCCTGGGGGGCGCTGCGTCCTACGAGCAGTACTTC
>TRBJ2-2|TRBV5-1|.|TRBD2
CASSLVLAGFNTGELFF
TGCGCCAGCAGCTTGGTCCTAGCGGGTTTTAACACCGGGGAGCTGTTTTTT
>TRBJ1-1|TRBV12-3/TRBV12-4|once|.
CASSTFGNTEAFF
TGTGCCAGCAGCACATTCGGGAACACTGAAGCTTTCTTT
>TRBJ1-5|TRBV30|.|.
CAWGPTFAGNQPQHF
TGTGCCTGGGGTCCTACCTTTGCGGGCAATCAGCCCCAGCATTTT
>TRBJ1-4|TRBV7-8|.|.
CASSRVSGPNEKLFF
TGTGCCAGCAGCCGAGTGTCGGGGCCTAATGAAAAACTGTTTTTT
>TRBJ2-1|TRBV7-2|.|.
CASSPGHSYNEQFF
TGTGCCAGCAGCCCCGGACACTCCTACAATGAGCAGTTCTTC
>TRBJ2-5|TRBV5-5|.|.
CASSLANRLETQYF
TGTGCCAGCAGCTTGGCCAACAGGTTGGAGACCCAGTACTTC
>TRBJ2-3|TRBV19|.|.
CASSIGPASTDTQYF
TGTGCCAGTAGTATAGGACCAGCTAGCACAGATACGCAGTATTTT